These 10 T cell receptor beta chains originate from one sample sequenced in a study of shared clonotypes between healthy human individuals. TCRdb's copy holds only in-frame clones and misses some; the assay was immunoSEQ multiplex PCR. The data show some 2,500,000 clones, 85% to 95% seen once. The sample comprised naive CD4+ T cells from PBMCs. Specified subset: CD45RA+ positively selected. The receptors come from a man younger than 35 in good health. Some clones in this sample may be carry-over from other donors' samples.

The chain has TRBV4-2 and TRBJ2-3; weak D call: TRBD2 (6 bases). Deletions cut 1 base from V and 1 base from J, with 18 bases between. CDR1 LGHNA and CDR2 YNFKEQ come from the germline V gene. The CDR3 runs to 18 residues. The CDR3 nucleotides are TGTGCCAGCAGCCAAGGCTTTTACGGGAGCCCTGGCACAGATACGCAGTATTTT. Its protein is CASSQGFYGSPGTDTQYF.

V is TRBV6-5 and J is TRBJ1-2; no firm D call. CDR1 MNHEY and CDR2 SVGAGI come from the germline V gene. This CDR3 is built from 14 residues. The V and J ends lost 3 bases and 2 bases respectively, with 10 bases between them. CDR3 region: CASSYGRYNYGYTF. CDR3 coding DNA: TGTGCCAGCAGTTATGGACGGTACAACTATGGCTACACCTTC.

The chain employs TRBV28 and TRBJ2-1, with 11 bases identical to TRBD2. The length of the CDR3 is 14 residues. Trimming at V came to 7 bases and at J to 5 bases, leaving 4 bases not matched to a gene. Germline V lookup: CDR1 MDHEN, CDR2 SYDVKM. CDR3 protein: CASNKLAGDNEQFF. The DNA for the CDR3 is TGTGCCAGCAACAAACTAGCGGGGGACAATGAGCAGTTCTTC.

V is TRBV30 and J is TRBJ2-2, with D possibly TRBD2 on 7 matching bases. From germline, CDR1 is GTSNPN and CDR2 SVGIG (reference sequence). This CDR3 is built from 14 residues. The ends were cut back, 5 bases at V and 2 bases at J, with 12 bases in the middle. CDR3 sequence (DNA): TGTGCCTGGGACAGGACTAGTAACACCGGGGAGCTGTTTTTT. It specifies CAWDRTSNTGELFF.

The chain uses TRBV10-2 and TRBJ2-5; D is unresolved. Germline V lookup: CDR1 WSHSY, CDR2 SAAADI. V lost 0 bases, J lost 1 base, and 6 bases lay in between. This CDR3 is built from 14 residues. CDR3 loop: CASSESRTQETQYF. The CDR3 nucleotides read TGCGCCAGCAGTGAGTCAAGGACCCAAGAGACCCAGTACTTC.

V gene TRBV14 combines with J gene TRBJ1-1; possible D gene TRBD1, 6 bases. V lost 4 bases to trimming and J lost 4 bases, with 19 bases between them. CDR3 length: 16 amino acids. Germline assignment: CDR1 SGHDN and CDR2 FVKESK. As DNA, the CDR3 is TGTGCCAGCAGCCCTATTGGGGGGCAAATGGGCACTGAAGCTTTCTTT. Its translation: CASSPIGGQMGTEAFF.

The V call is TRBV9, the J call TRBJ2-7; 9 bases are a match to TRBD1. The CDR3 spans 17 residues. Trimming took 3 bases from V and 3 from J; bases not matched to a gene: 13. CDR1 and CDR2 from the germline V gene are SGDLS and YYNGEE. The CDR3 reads CASSAHRGRQGNYEQYF. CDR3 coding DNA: TGTGCCAGCAGCGCACACAGGGGGCGCCAAGGAAACTACGAGCAGTACTTC.

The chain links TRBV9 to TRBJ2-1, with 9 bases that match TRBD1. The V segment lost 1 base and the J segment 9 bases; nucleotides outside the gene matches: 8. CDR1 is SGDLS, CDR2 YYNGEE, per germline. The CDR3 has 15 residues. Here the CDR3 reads CASSVLGQGFFEQFF. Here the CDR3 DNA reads TGTGCCAGCAGCGTACTAGGACAGGGGTTTTTTGAGCAGTTCTTC.

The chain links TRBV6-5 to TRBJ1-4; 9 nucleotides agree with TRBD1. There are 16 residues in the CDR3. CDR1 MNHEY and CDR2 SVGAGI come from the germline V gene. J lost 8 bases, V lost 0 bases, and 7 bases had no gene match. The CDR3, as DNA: TGTGCCAGCAGTTACTCCACAGGGGGCGCAGAAGAAAAACTGTTTTTT. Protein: CASSYSTGGAEEKLFF.

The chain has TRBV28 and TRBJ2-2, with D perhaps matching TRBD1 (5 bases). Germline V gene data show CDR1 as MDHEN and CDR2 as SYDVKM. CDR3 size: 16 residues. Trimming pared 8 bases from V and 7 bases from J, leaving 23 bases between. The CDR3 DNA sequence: TGTGCCAGCTCTTCTTACGACAGCCTCGTGGTCGGGGAGCTGTTTTTT. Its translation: CASSSYDSLVVGELFF.